This T cell receptor (beta chain) was sequenced in a study of CD8 T cells in Susac syndrome (dated by TCRdb to between 2017 and 2020). Regarding the complete study: Whether CD8+ T cell activation and differentiation in Susac syndrome was antigen driven was tested using repertoire sequencing. The study compared CD8+ T cell repertoire clonality among 12 healthy donors, roughly 14 Susac syndrome patients and about 16 multiple sclerosis patients. Overall study outcomes, separate from this receptor: The TCR sequencing and HLA analysis was acknowledged to have included a relatively small number of individuals.

With respect to this clonotype: This receptor's antigen is unknown. Per-base qualities were not stored, and no clone one base away is much larger.

RNA was extracted using the RNeasy kit, and roughly 0.45 to 1 microgram was reverse transcribed with random hexamers. The immunoSEQ multiplex PCR assay, which covers 54 Vbeta and 13 Jbeta segments, was used to amplify TCR beta CDR3 regions. PCR amplification bias was corrected using a synthetic template baseline for primer optimization and computational correction. In the paper's pipeline: Only productive sequences were kept, with reads annotated to V, D and J genes according to IMGT and analyzed in immunoSEQ Analyzer. Clonality was computed as one minus Shannon entropy normalized by log2 of the number of productive unique sequences. For each patient and control, public and private clones were evaluated within the 100 most prevalent clones. Clones were defined as Susac-specific if absent from the healthy and MS cohorts, from under 1,200 published viral clones and from other ImmuneACCESS disease sequences. TCRdb reprocessed the public reads (quality trimming at Q25 with fastp, clone calling with MiXCR) and kept in-frame beta chains. Each CDR3 protein gets just one entry, which takes the most common genes and DNA from the rows behind it. TCRdb, rather than the study authors, made the V and J calls. Within this sample are about 430,000 distinct CDR3 sequences, with 85% to 90% of them counted one time only. Jointly, the top ten make up roughly 0.1% of the sample.

Peripheral blood CD8+ and CD4+ T cells from healthy donors, Susac syndrome patients and multiple sclerosis patients were profiled using high-throughput TCR beta sequencing. The multiple sclerosis controls were treatment-naive patients whose relapsing-remitting disease, either stable or active, fulfilled the revised McDonald criteria. CD8+ TEMRA cells were enriched by FACS, while bulk CD8+ and CD4+ T cells were purified by magnetic negative isolation. Blood was collected in EDTA tubes and processed within 24 hours, with PBMCs isolated through density gradient centrifugation. PBMCs intended for TCR sequencing were cryopreserved in liquid nitrogen and were subsequently thawed in a 37 degrees C water bath. A purity of at least 90% was achieved for sorted or isolated CD4+, CD8+ and CD8+ TEMRA cells. This TCR was recovered from a human donor with multiple sclerosis. The sequenced sample consisted of CD8+ T cells from PBMCs.

The CDR3 loop reads CASTLGVSNSPLHF. The DNA sequence follows: TGTGCCAGCACTCTAGGGGTTAGTAATTCACCCCTCCACTTT. The chain was built from TRBV7-4 and TRBJ1-6, with TRBD1 tentatively as D gene (5 bases match). V was cut back by 7 bases and J by 6 bases, leaving a gap of 13 bases between them. The CDR3 goes from the cysteine to the phenylalanine over 14 residues. The read is trimmed to its CDR3 DNA, 42 bases read in frame from base 1. CDR1 and CDR2 are read off the germline V gene as SGHVT and SQSDAQ. Outside the CDR3, residues come from the reference TRBV7-4 and TRBJ1-6 proteins, so the full variable domain is: GAGVSQSPRYKVAKRGRDVALRCDSISGHVTLYWYRQTLGQGSEVLTYSQSDAQRDKSGRPSGRFSAERPERSVSTLKIQRTEQGDSAVYLCASTLGVSNSPLHFGNGTRLTVT.